This T cell receptor beta chain originates from a study of identical twins. One entry per CDR3 protein results from TCRdb running MiXCR on the 5' RACE reads. This sample has 650,000 to 750,000 distinct CDR3 sequences; around 20% occur once, and the top ten carry 4.3%. The germline CDR1 and CDR2 sequences are LGHNT and FRNRAP. Trimming pared 1 base from V and 5 bases from J, leaving 18 bases between. This CDR3 is 16 amino acids long. In addition, the sample was reused for a study of T cells expressing NK-cell markers. In that study: Among eight sequenced donors, seven carried HCMV seropositivity while one was seronegative. Restriction of sorting to alpha-beta TCR T cells was accomplished in several experiments using an anti-gamma-delta TCR antibody. NKG2C+ dominant clonotype frequencies in 5 or 6 donors were about 1.0-7.5% of CD8+ T cells.

Sequencing was done on a sample of PBMCs. The chain is built from TRBV12-5 and TRBJ2-7; perhaps D is TRBD1 or TRBD2 (5 bases each). This TCR came from a woman aged 18 to 35 in good health. CDR3 amino acids: CASGLGPRGAADEQYF. The CDR3 DNA reads TGTGCTAGTGGTTTGGGACCCCGGGGCGCGGCGGACGAGCAGTACTTC.